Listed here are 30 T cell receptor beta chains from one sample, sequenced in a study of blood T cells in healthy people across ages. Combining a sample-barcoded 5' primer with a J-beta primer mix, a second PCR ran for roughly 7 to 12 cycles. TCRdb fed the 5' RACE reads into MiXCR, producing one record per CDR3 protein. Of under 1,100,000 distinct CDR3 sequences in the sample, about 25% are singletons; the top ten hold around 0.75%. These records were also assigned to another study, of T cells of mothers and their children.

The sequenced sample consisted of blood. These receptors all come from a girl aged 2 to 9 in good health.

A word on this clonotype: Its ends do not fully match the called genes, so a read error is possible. The CDR3 DNA sequence: TGTGCCGGTAGGCCCGGGACAGGTGACCTCTACGAGCAGTACTTC. Translation: CAGRPGTGDLYEQYF. V usage is TRBV19 and J usage is TRBJ2-7; 8 positions agree with TRBD1. CDR3 size: 15 residues. The germline CDR1 and CDR2 sequences are LNHDA and SQIVND (reference sequence).

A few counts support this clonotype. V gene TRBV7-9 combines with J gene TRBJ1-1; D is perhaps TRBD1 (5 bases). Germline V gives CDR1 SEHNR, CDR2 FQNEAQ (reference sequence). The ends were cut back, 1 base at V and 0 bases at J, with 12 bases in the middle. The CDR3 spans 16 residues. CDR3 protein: CASSLGRGRLNTEAFF. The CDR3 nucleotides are TGTGCCAGCAGCTTAGGCCGGGGGAGGTTGAACACTGAAGCTTTCTTT.

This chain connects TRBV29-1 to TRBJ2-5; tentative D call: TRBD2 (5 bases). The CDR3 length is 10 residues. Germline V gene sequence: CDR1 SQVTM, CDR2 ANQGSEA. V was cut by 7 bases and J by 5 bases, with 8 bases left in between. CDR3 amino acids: CSGTVETQYF. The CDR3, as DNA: TGCAGCGGGACTGTGGAGACCCAGTACTTC.

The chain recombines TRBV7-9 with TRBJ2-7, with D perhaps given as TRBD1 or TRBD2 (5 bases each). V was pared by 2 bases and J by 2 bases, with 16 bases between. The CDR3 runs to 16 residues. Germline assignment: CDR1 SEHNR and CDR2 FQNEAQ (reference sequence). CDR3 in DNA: TGTGCCAGCAGCTTATTGTCTCTGGGGGTTACCTACGAGCAGTACTTC. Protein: CASSLLSLGVTYEQYF.

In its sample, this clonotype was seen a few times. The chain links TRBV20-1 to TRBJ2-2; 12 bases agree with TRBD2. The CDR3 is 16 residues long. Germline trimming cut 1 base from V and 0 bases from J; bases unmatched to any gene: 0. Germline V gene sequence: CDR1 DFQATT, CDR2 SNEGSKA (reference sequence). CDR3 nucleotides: TGCAGTGCTAGAGCTAGCGGGAGGGCGAACACCGGGGAGCTGTTTTTT. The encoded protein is CSARASGRANTGELFF.

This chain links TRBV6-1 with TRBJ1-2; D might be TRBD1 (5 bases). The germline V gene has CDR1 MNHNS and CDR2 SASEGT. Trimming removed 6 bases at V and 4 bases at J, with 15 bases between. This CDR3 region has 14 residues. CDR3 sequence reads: CASRRSYGGYGYTF. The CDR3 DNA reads TGTGCCAGCAGACGTTCCTACGGGGGCTATGGCTACACCTTC.

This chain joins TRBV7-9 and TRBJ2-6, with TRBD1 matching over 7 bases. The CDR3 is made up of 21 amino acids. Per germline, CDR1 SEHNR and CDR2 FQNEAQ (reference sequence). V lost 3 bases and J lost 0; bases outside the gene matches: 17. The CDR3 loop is CASSFTLRRTGDPSGANVLTF. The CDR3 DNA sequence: TGTGCCAGCAGCTTCACCCTCCGAAGGACAGGCGACCCCTCTGGGGCCAACGTCCTGACTTTC.

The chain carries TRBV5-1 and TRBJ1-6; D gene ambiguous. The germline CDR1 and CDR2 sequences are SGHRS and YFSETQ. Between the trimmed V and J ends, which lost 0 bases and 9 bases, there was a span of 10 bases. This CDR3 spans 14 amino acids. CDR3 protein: CASSLGATSSPLHF. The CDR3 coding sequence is TGCGCCAGCAGCTTGGGAGCAACTTCTTCACCCCTCCACTTT.

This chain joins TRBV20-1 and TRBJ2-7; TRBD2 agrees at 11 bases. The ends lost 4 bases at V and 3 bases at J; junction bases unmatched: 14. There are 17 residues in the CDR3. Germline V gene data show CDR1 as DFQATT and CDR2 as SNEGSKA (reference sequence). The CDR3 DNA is TGCAGTGCTAAGGGTCCCGAGGGGACTAGCGGATTCTACGAGCAGTACTTC. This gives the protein CSAKGPEGTSGFYEQYF.

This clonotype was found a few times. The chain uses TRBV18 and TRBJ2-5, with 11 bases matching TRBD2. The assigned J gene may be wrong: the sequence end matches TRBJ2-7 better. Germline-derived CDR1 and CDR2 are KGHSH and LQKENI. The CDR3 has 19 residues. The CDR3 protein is CASSPGSSSGRALVHEQYF. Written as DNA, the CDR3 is TGTGCCAGCTCACCAGGCAGTAGTAGCGGGAGGGCCCTCGTCCACGAGCAGTACTTC.

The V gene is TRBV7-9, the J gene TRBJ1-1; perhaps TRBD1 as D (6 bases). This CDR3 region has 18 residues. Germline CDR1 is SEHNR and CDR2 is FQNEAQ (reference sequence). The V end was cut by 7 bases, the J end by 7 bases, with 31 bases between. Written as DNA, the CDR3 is TGTGCCAGCAATTCGTTCCAGACCGGGGGCCCCGGAACGGGTGAAGCTTTCTTT. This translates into CASNSFQTGGPGTGEAFF.

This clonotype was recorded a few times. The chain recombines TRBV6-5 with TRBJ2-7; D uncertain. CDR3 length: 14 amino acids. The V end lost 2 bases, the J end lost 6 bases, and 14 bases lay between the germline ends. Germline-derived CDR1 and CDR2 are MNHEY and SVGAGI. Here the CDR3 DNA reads TGTGCCAGCAGTTACCTCGGGTCTCCGGGCGAGCAGTACTTC. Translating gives CASSYLGSPGEQYF.

The CDR3 nucleotides are TGCGCCAGCAGCCCGGCGGGGGCTTGGGAGACCCAGTACTTC. It specifies CASSPAGAWETQYF. This chain links TRBV4-3 with TRBJ2-5, with D tentatively TRBD2 (7 bases). This CDR3 is built from 14 residues. Trimming took off 4 bases at V and 5 bases at J, with 14 bases between the two ends. The germline CDR1 and CDR2 sequences are LGHNA and YSLEER.

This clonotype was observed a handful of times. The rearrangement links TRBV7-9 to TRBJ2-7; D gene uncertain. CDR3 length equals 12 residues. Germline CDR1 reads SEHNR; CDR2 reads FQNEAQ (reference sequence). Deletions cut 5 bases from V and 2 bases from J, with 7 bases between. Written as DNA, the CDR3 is TGTGCCAGCAGCCAGATGACCTACGAGCAGTACTTC. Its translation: CASSQMTYEQYF.

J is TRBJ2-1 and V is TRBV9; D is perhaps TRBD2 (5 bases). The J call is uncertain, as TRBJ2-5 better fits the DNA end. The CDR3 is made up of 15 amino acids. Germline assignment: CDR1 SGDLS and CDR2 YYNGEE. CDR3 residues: CASSPPPTRAETQYF. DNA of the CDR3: TGTGCCAGCTCACCACCACCTACTAGGGCGGAGACCCAGTACTTC.

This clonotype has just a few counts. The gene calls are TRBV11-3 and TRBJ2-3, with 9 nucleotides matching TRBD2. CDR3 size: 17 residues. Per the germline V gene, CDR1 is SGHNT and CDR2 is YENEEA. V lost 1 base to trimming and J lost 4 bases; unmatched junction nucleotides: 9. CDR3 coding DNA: TGTGCCAGCAGCTTAGGGGATAGCGGGAGTTTCGCAGATACGCAGTATTTT. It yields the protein CASSLGDSGSFADTQYF.

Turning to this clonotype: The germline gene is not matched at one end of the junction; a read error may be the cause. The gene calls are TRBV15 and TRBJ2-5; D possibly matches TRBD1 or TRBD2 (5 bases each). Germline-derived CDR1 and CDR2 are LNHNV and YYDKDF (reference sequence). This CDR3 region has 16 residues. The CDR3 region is CATSGVYMGEKETQYF. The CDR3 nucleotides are TGCGCCACCAGCGGAGTCTATATGGGGGAAAAAGAGACCCAGTACTTC. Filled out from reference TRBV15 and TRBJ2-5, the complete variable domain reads DAMVIQNPRYQVTQFGKPVTLSCSQTLNHNVMYWYQQKSSQAPKLLFHYYDKDFNNEADTPDNFQSRRPNTSFCFLDIRSPGLGDTAMYLCATSGVYMGEKETQYFGPGTRLLVL.

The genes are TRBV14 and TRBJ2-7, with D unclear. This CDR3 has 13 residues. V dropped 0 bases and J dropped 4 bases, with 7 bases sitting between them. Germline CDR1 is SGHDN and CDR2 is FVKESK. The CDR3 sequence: CASSQEVGYEQYF. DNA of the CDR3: TGTGCCAGCAGCCAAGAGGTGGGATACGAGCAGTACTTC. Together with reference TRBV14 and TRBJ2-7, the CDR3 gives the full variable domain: EAGVTQFPSHSVIEKGQTVTLRCDPISGHDNLYWYRRVMGKEIKFLLHFVKESKQDESGMPNNRFLAERTGGTYSTLKVQPAELEDSGVYFCASSQEVGYEQYFGPGTRLTVT.

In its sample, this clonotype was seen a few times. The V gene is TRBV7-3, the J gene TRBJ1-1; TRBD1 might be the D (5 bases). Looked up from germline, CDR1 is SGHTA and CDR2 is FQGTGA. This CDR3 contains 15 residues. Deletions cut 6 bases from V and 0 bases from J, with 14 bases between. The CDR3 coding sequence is TGTGCCAGCAGTCCTGTCAGGGACGTGAACACTGAAGCTTTCTTT. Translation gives CASSPVRDVNTEAFF.

The CDR3: CASSFPWNTGELFF. CDR3 sequence (DNA): TGTGCCAGCAGCTTTCCCTGGAACACCGGGGAGCTGTTTTTT. The rearrangement links TRBV5-5 to TRBJ2-2; D is undetermined. Trimming took 2 bases from V and 1 from J, leaving 6 bases between them. Germline assignment: CDR1 SGHKS and CDR2 YYEKEE (reference sequence). The CDR3 is 14 amino acids.

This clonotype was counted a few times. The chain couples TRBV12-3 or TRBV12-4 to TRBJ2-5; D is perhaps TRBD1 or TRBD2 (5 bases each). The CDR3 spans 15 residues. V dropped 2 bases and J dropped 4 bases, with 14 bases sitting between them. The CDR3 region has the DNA TGTGCCAGCAGTTTAATAAGGGGAGAAGGAGAGACCCAGTACTTC. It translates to CASSLIRGEGETQYF.

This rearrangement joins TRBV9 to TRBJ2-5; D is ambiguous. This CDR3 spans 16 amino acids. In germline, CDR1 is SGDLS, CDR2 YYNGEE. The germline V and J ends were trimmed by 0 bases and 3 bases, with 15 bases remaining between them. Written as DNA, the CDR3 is TGTGCCAGCAGCGTAGTGGGGTCCGGAAGGGAAGAGACCCAGTACTTC. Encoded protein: CASSVVGSGREETQYF. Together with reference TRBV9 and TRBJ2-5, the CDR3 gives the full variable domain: DSGVTQTPKHLITATGQRVTLRCSPRSGDLSVYWYQQSLDQGLQFLIQYYNGEERAKGNILERFSAQQFPDLHSELNLSSLELGDSALYFCASSVVGSGREETQYFGPGTRLLVL.

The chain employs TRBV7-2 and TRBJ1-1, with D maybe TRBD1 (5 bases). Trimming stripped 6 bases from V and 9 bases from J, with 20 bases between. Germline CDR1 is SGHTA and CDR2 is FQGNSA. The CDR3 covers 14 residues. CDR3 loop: CASRTRGVFGQAFF. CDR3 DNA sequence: TGTGCCAGCAGAACTCGAGGGGTTTTTGGACAAGCTTTCTTT.

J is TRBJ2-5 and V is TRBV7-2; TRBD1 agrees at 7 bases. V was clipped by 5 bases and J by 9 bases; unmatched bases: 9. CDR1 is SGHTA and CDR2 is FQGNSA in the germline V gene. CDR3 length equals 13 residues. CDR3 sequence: CASSEGQSLAQYF. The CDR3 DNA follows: TGTGCCAGCAGCGAGGGACAGTCATTGGCCCAGTACTTC.

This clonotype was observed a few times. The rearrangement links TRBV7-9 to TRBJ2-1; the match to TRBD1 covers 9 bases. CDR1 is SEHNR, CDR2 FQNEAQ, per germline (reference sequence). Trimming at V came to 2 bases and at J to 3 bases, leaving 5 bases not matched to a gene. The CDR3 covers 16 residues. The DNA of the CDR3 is TGTGCCAGCAGCTTATGGGGACAGGGAGGCTACAATGAGCAGTTCTTC. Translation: CASSLWGQGGYNEQFF. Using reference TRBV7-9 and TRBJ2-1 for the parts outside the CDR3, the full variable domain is DTGVSQNPRHKITKRGQNVTFRCDPISEHNRLYWYRQTLGQGPEFLTYFQNEAQLEKSRLLSDRFSAERPKGSFSTLEIQRTEQGDSAMYLCASSLWGQGGYNEQFFGPGTRLTVL.

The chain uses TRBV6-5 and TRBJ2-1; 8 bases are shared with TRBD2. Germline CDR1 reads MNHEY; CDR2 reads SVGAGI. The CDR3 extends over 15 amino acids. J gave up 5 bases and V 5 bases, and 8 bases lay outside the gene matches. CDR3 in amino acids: CASSPGTRMHNEQFF. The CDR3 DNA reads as TGTGCCAGCAGTCCCGGGACTAGAATGCACAATGAGCAGTTCTTC.

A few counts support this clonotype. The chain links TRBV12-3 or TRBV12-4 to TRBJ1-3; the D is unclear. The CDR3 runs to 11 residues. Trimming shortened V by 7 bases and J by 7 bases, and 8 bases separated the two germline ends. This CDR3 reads CASTRANTIYF. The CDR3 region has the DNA TGTGCCAGCACCCGGGCGAACACCATATATTTT.

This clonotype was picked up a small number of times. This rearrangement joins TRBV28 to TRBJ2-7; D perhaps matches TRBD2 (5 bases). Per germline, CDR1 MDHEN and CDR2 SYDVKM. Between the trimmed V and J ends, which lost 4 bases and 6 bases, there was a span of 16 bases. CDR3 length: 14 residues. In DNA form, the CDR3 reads TGTGCCAGCAGTTCCTCAGACGGGGTACGCGAGCAGTACTTC. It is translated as CASSSSDGVREQYF.

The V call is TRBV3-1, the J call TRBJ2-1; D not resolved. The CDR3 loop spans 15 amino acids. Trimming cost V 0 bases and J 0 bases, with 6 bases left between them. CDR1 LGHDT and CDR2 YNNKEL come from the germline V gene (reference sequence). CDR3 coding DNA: TGTGCCAGCAGCCAAGAGCCGGGCTCCTACAATGAGCAGTTCTTC. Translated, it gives CASSQEPGSYNEQFF.

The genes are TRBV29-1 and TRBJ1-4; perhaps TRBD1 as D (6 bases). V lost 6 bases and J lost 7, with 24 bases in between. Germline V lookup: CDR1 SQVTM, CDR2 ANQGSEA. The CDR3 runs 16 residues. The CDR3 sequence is CSVTFNRDFFGEKLFF. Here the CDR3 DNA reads TGCAGCGTAACTTTCAACAGGGATTTTTTTGGTGAAAAACTGTTTTTT.